This TCR beta chain was identified in a study of cytomegalovirus exposure and HLA in healthy donors. With regard to this clone: The antigen is not known.

PCR used 60 Vbeta primers and 13 Jbeta primers. Per the study methods: A follow-up analysis tallied 86 million or so unique TCR beta chains, 8.5 million to 14 million shared. Data came from immunoSEQ multiplex PCR; TCRdb stores just in-frame clones and leaves some out. V, J and clone size are taken as reported in that table, and D and trimming were inferred from the DNA itself. This sample's clone table lists some 120,000 clones. V lost 2 bases to trimming and J lost 4 bases, with 16 bases between them. Germline-derived CDR1 and CDR2 are SGDLS and YYNGEE. There are 15 residues in the CDR3. General study results and limits: Segments of the TCR beta V type were, in most cases, productive about 90% or about 30% of the time in an earlier analysis. Researchers reported from a later analysis that most CMV-associated TCR beta chains appeared HLA-restricted.

The sequence was obtained from a woman aged 55 to 70 in good health and CMV-seronegative. The chain combines TRBV9 with TRBJ2-7; D is ambiguous. The sequenced material came from PBMCs. For the CDR3, the DNA is TGTGCCAGCAGCGTCCATGAGGCCTTGAGGTACGAGCAGTACTTC. Its translation is CASSVHEALRYEQYF.